The present entry profiles one T cell receptor (beta chain) with its context. The antigen this receptor binds is unknown. No per-base quality is available; no much larger clone lies one base away. Library preparation employed the immunoSEQ multiplex PCR assay. For the multiplex PCR, a mixture combining 60 forward primers for TCR Vbeta segments and 13 reverse primers for TCR Jbeta segments was used. The CDR3 region of rearranged TCR beta genes was amplified from genomic DNA by a multiplex PCR assay. Amplified TCR beta libraries were sequenced as 87-base-pair reads on the Illumina HiSeq System. The source study handled its data this way. Across the 700 or so repertoires, a later analysis counted approximately 83 million unique TCR beta chains, around 11 million of which were shared by at least two donors. Raw reads were error-corrected and collapsed into unique sequences with a nearest-neighbor algorithm that merged closely related sequences to remove PCR and sequencing errors. Alignment of CDR3 sequences to IMGT reference sequences was used to assign V, D and J gene segments. Each retained sequence needed at least a six-nucleotide match to both a V gene segment and a J gene segment. A rearrangement counted as productive if the CDR3 had no stop codons and remained in frame with V and J, and every other rearrangement counted as non-productive. CDR3 was defined according to IMGT convention as the region running from the second conserved V-encoded cysteine to the conserved J-encoded phenylalanine. The earlier analysis of about 530 of the donors excluded any sequence lacking an unambiguous match to a single V gene segment. In an earlier analysis of approximately 610 of the donors, V segments were called functional above 56.7% productive rearrangements and were called segregating when the between-donor standard deviation exceeded 5%. A statistical classification framework was built to diagnose cytomegalovirus status from the catalog of TCR beta chain sequences. V and J gene assignment, in a later analysis, came from comparing TCR nucleotide sequences with IMGT/GENE-DB human TR gene sequences. Using the TCRdist pipeline, a later analysis assigned CDR3 sequences along with most-parsimonious VDJ recombination scenarios. In a later analysis, each TCR beta chain was defined by its CDR3 amino acid sequence together with its V-gene family, and reads without a unique V-gene family were excluded. To address suspected cross-contamination and a sequencing artifact, a later analysis removed 550 to 750 highly shared, low-generation-probability nucleotide sequences. For each public chain, a later analysis derived a clonal expansion index from normalized ranks of inferred template counts within each repertoire. A later analysis computed generation probabilities with a VDJ recombination model fitted to out-of-frame rearrangements, and checked the results against IGoR. Hypergeometric tests were used in a later analysis to score TCR-TCR, TCR-HLA and TCR-CMV co-occurrence, with a repertoire-size bias correction applied to the TCR pairs. To estimate false discovery rates, a later analysis permuted the HLA or CMV assignments 20 times. In a later analysis, co-occurring TCRs were grouped using DBSCAN, and TCRdist sequence similarity was added for clustering within HLA-allele-positive subsets. Co-occurrence clustering excluded repertoires with fewer than 30,000 or more than 120,000 public chains, plus five with anomalous nucleotide sharing. TCRdb holds this immuneACCESS table with in-frame rearrangements only. Some clones are missing; in checked studies, unresolved V genes explain under half, and the rest has no known cause. That table furnishes V, J and clone size, whereas the DNA furnished D and trimming. Present in this sample are over 65,000 clones, about 80% of which were seen just once. The top ten constitute about 7.6% of the sample.

These data belong to a study of cytomegalovirus exposure and HLA in healthy donors (dated by TCRdb to 2016 to 2017). As for the study more broadly: According to an earlier analysis of 587 of the donors, 200 million or so T cells yielded 120 million or so unique TCR beta sequences and around 300 Gb of sequence data. About 280 gigabases of sequencing data and 91 million or so unique TCR sequences made up an early release that covered approximately 650 HLA-typed donors. Of the roughly 400 genotyped donors, roughly 80% fell in the genetic ancestry cluster associated with self-reported Caucasian donors. The aim of the study was to test whether cataloging public T cell receptors could identify signatures of past pathogen exposure. The study profiled the T cell repertoires of about 720 subjects by immunosequencing and related them to cytomegalovirus serostatus. A separate validation cohort of 90 to 150 different subjects was used in addition to the roughly 670-subject first cohort. High-throughput TCR immunosequencing, statistical association of individual TCRs with disease status, and machine learning were combined to predict cytomegalovirus infection status. In a later analysis, previously published TCR beta repertoires from about 640 donors were re-analyzed and high-resolution HLA genotyping was added so that TCR occurrence patterns could be studied. The later analysis used no new phenotypic data to find candidate immune exposures, relying instead on TCR beta sequences and their occurrence across donors. An earlier analysis of some 500 of the donors applied high-throughput TCR beta sequencing to assess whether each TCR beta V gene segment acted as functional or pseudogenic. Donor age, sex, ethnicity and CMV serostatus were collected together with the repertoire data. A later genetic analysis took genome-wide SNP genotypes for about three fifths of the 666 donors and used that subset as a discovery cohort. Every discovery cohort repertoire had been produced on one sequencing platform. HLA typing covered class I and class II loci at four-digit resolution. The number of donors typed differed by locus, with 629-630 for A, B, C, DRB1 and DQB1, 522 for DQA1, 600 to 610 for DPA1, and around 430 for DPB1. Four to six DR-DQ haplotypes were handled as single units for association and clustering because linkage in the cohort was strong. On average, around 240,000 unique TCR beta nucleotide sequences were sequenced per donor among 398 genotyped donors of the cohort, with about 19% of those sequences being non-productive.

Study-level results and caveats: According to a later analysis, TCR association rates differed among HLA loci, with DRB1 alleles showing the most associated TCRs and HLA-C alleles showing the fewest. The 87-base-pair reads could not distinguish some IMGT-functional V segments, including TRBV6-2 and TRBV6-3, so those segments were excluded. A further reported finding was that TCR beta sequences accurately predicted the HLA-A and HLA-B alleles for most subjects in the first cohort. A later analysis found that most CMV-associated TCR beta chains appeared HLA-restricted, with HLA associations seemingly driven largely by CMV exposure. A later analysis found that HLA-associated TCR beta chains were more clonally expanded and had lower generation probabilities than equally common non-associated chains. A cluster of highly shared sequence variants was judged likely to be a technical artifact of the sequencing pipeline. An association between a missense DCLRE1C variant and V-gene and J-gene trimming of TCR beta chains was found in a later genetic analysis and replicated in an independent cohort. The classifier was reported to diagnose cytomegalovirus status with high specificity and sensitivity in both the original cohort and the validation cohort. Roughly uniform sequencing depth across donors was assumed in presence/absence analyses, although this assumption may not hold. In vitro tests confirmed that a few of the cytomegalovirus-associated TCR beta chains recognize cytomegalovirus antigens. In this cohort, only TCR beta chains were sequenced, and detectable features were limited by the absence of alpha or paired-chain data. Because counts were too low, some 16 rarely observed V segments, including chromosome 9 orphons, were excluded from the earlier analysis of around 590 of the donors. In a later analysis, 16,951 TCR beta sequences were associated with specific HLA alleles at a false discovery rate of 0.05. Because HLA typing was missing for some donors at each locus, association tests included only the typed subset. The study listed 150 to 200 TCR beta chains as associated with cytomegalovirus. An earlier analysis of around 500 of the donors showed that most TCR beta V segments appeared in productive rearrangements either about 90% or about 30% of the time, which broadly matched IMGT annotations. Correlated functional status among segregating V segments might reflect linkage disequilibrium, but an unknown experimental factor could not be ruled out. Compared with the 666-donor mean, donors in an Asian-associated ancestry cluster had fewer N-insertions in productive TCRs, according to a later genetic analysis. CMV serostatus was the only immune exposure information available for the cohort. A later analysis reported that several top co-occurrence clusters appeared linked to parvovirus B19, influenza, CMV and Epstein-Barr virus. When HLA alleles, especially DR and DQ, strongly co-occurred, attributing TCR associations to individual alleles was difficult. The authors suggested that the approach could potentially be generalized to other disease states and immunological phenotypes. Most TCR sequences were seen in very few donors, while some public TCRs were found in many individuals.

The cohort consisted of 666 healthy bone marrow donors. All cohort members were sampled while nominally healthy, although unrecorded immune exposures were likely present. The donor tested CMV seropositive and was one of the 289 seropositive cohort members. Each donor provided a peripheral blood sample, and peripheral blood mononuclear cells were used for TCR beta sequencing. Genomic DNA was extracted from the blood cell samples with the Qiagen DNeasy Blood Extraction Kit. CDR1 SGHNT and CDR2 YYREEE were looked up in the germline V gene (reference sequence). Relative to germline, V is missing 4 bases and J is missing 1 base, with 7 bases of the junction outside any gene match. Inclusive of the bounding cysteine and phenylalanine, the CDR3 is 18 residues long. Only CDR3 DNA remains: 54 bases, in frame from the first base.

Here the chain combines TRBV5-4 and TRBJ2-2, and 13 junction bases match TRBD2. Sequencing was done on a sample of PBMCs. The TCR originated in a man aged 60 to 69 in good health and CMV-seropositive. The base sequence is TGTGCCAGCAGCCCCCTCGGGACTAGCGGGGAGAACACCGGGGAGCTGTTTTTT. Translated, this is CASSPLGTSGENTGELFF.